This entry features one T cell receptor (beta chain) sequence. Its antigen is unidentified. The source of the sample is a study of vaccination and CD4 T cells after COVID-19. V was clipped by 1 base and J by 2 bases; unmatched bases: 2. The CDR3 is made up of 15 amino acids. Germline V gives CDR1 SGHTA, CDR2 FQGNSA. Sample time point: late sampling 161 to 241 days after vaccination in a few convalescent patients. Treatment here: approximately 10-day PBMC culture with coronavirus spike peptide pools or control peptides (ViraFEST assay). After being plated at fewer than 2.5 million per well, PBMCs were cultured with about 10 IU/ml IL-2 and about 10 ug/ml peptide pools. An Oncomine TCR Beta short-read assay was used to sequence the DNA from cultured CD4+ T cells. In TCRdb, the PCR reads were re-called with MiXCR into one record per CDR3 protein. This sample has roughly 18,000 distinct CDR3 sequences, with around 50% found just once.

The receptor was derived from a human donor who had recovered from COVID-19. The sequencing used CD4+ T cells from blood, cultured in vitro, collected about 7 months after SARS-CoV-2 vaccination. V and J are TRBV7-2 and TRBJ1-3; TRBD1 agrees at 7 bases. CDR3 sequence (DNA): TGTGCCAGCAGCTTAGAGGGGGCGACTGGAAACACCATATATTTT. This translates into CASSLEGATGNTIYF.